The T cell receptor beta chain described here comes from a study of blood T cell repertoires in COVID-19. The overall study: Donors in Cohort 3 counted as recovered after two negative PCRs, clearance, or symptom resolution. Nucleic acid was either cDNA or gDNA, and it came from T cells, B-cell-depleted T cells, or PBMCs.

The length of the CDR3 is 15 residues. Trimming took 0 bases from V and 2 from J; bases not matched to a gene: 2. CDR1 and CDR2 (germline): SGDLS, YYNGEE. Assignment of participants to cohorts was predicated upon participant-reported clinical history. About this clone: The sample holds other DNA sequences that translate to the same CDR3.

The authors' processing: The authors estimated nucleated cell counts from reference gene primer amplification. Profiled with immunoSEQ multiplex PCR; TCRdb holds only in-frame clones, not every one. D and trimming were read from the DNA, whereas the V and J calls and clone size are those reported in that table. This table holds hundreds of thousands of clones, approximately 87% found once. The sequenced sample consisted of PBMCs or T cells enriched from blood (not recorded which). The TCR sequence derives from a woman in her 50s in a cohort exposed to, infected with or recovered from COVID-19 (not recorded which). This chain joins TRBV9 and TRBJ1-3; 7 bases line up with TRBD1. The DNA of the CDR3 is TGTGCCAGCAGCGTAGCAGGGGGTGCTGGAAACACCATATATTTT. This gives the protein CASSVAGGAGNTIYF.